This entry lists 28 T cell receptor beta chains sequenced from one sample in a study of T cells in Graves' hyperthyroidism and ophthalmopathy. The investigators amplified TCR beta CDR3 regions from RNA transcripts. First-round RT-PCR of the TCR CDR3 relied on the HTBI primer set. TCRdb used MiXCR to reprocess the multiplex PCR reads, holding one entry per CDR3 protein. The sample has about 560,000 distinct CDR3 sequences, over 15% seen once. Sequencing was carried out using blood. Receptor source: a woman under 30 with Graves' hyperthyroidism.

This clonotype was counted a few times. In DNA, the CDR3 is TGCAGCGTTGATCGGGGTAAGGGGACAGATACGCAGTATTTT. Amino acids: CSVDRGKGTDTQYF. The chain combines TRBV29-1 with TRBJ2-3; D may be TRBD1 or TRBD2 (5 bases each). Germline CDR1 is SQVTM and CDR2 is ANQGSEA. The ends were cut back, 3 bases at V and 3 bases at J, with 13 bases in the middle. The CDR3 contains 14 residues.

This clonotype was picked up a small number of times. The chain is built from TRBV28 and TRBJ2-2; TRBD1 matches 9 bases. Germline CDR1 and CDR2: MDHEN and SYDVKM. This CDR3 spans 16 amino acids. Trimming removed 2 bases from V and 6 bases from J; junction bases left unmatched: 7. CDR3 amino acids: CASSLGGTGFSGELFF. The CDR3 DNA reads TGTGCCAGCAGTTTAGGTGGGACAGGGTTTTCCGGGGAGCTGTTTTTT.

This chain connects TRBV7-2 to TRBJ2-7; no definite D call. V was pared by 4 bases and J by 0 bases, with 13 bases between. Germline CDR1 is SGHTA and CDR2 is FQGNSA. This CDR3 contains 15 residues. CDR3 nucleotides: TGTGCCAGCAGCTCCGGACCTAGAAGCTCCTACGAGCAGTACTTC. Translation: CASSSGPRSSYEQYF.

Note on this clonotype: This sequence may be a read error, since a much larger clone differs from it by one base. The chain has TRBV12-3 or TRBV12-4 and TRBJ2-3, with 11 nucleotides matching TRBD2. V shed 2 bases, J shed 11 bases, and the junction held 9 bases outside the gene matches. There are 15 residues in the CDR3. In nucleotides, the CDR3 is TGTGCCAGCAGTTTATCTAGCGGGGGGATTTCTATGCAGTATTTT. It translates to CASSLSSGGISMQYF.

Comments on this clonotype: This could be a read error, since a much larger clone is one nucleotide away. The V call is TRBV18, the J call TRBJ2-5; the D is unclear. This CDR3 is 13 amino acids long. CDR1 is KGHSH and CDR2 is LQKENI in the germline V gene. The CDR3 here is CARSPSGQETQYF. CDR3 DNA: TGTGCCAGGTCACCATCGGGCCAAGAGACCCAGTACTTC.

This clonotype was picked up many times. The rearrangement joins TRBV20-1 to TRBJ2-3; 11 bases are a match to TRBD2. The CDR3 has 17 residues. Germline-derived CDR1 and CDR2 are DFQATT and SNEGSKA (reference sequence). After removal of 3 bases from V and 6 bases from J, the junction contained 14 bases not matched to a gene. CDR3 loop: CSASTPGLAGPGDTQYF. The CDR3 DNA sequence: TGCAGTGCTAGCACCCCTGGACTAGCGGGCCCGGGGGATACGCAGTATTTT.

This CDR3 is CSVELVVETQYF. The CDR3 nucleotides are TGCAGCGTGGAACTAGTAGTTGAGACCCAGTACTTC. The rearrangement uses TRBV29-1 and TRBJ2-5, with a weak D call TRBD2 (5 bases). Germline V gives CDR1 SQVTM, CDR2 ANQGSEA. V was trimmed by 6 bases and J by 5 bases, leaving 13 bases between them. The CDR3 loop spans 12 amino acids. Full variable domain (remainder filled in from reference TRBV29-1 and TRBJ2-5): SAVISQKPSRDICQRGTSLTIQCQVDSQVTMMFWYRQQPGQSLTLIATANQGSEATYESGFVIDKFPISRPNLTFSTLTVSNMSPEDSSIYLCSVELVVETQYFGPGTRLLVL.

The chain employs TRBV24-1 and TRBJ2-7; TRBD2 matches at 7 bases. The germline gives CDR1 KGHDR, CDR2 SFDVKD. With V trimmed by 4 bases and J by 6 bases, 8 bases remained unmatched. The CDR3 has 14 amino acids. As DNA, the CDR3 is TGTGCCACCAGTGACCGGCGGGAGCCCAGCGAGCAGTACTTC. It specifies CATSDRREPSEQYF.

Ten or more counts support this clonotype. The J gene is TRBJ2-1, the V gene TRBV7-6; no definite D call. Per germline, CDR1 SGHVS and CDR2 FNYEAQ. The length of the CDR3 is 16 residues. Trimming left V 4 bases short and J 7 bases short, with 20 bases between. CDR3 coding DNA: TGTGCCAGCAGCTCACGAGGCTATGCTCTGGGGAATGAGCAGTTCTTC. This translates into CASSSRGYALGNEQFF. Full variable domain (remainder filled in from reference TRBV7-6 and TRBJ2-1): GAGVSQSPRYKVTKRGQDVALRCDPISGHVSLYWYRQALGQGPEFLTYFNYEAQQDKSGLPNDRFSAERPEGSISTLTIQRTEQRDSAMYRCASSSRGYALGNEQFFGPGTRLTVL.

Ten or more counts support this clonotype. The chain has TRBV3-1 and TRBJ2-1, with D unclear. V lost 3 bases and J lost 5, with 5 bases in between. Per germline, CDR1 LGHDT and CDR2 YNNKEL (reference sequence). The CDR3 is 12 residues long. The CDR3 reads CASSQGNNEQFF. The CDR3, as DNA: TGTGCCAGCAGCCAGGGAAACAATGAGCAGTTCTTC.

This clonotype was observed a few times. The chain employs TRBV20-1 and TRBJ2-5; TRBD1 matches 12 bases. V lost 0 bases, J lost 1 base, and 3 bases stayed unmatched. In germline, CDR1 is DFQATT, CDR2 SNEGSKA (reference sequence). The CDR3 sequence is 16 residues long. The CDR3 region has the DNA TGCAGTGCTAGAGATCAGGGACAGGGGGCCCAAGAGACCCAGTACTTC. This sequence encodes CSARDQGQGAQETQYF.

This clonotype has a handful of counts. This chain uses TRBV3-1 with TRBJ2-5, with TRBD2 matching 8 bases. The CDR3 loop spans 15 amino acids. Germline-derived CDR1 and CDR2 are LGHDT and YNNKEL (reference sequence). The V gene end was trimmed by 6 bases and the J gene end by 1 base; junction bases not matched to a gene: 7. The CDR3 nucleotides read TGTGCCAGCAGGAAAGGAACTAGCGGCCAAGAGACCCAGTACTTC. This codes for CASRKGTSGQETQYF.

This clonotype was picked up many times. CDR3 residues: CASSPPTGWTGELFF. CDR3 DNA sequence: TGTGCCAGCAGCCCACCCACAGGGTGGACCGGGGAGCTGTTTTTT. J is TRBJ2-2 and V is TRBV7-2; D is possibly TRBD1 (6 bases). Trimming stripped 5 bases from V and 5 bases from J, with 15 bases between. The CDR3 has 15 residues. Looked up from germline, CDR1 is SGHTA and CDR2 is FQGNSA. Full variable domain (outside the CDR3, taken from reference TRBV7-2 and TRBJ2-2): GAGVSQSPSNKVTEKGKDVELRCDPISGHTALYWYRQSLGQGLEFLIYFQGNSAPDKSGLPSDRFSAERTGGSVSTLTIQRTQQEDSAVYLCASSPPTGWTGELFFGEGSRLTVL.

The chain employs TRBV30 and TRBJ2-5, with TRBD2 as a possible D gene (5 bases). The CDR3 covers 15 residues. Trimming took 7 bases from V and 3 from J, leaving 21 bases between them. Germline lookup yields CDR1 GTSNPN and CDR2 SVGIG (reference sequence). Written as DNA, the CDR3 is TGTGCCTACACCCGGGGAGCGAGAGAAAAAGAGACCCAGTACTTC. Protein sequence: CAYTRGAREKETQYF.

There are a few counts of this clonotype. CDR3 sequence reads: CSAGEEGNQPQHF. CDR3 DNA sequence: TGCAGTGCTGGGGAAGAGGGCAATCAGCCCCAGCATTTT. The chain is built from TRBV20-1 and TRBJ1-5; D call uncertain. CDR3 size: 13 residues. The V and J ends lost 5 bases and 2 bases respectively, with 10 bases between them. Germline CDR1 is DFQATT and CDR2 is SNEGSKA (reference sequence).

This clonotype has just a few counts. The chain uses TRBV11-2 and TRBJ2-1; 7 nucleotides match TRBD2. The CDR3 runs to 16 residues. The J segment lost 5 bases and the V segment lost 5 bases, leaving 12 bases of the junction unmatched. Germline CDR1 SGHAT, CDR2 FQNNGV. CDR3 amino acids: CASSQAEASGDNEQFF. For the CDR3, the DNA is TGTGCCAGCAGCCAGGCAGAGGCTAGCGGTGACAATGAGCAGTTCTTC. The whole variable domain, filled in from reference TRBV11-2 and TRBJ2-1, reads EAGVAQSPRYKIIEKRQSVAFWCNPISGHATLYWYQQILGQGPKLLIQFQNNGVVDDSQLPKDRFSAERLKGVDSTLKIQPAKLEDSAVYLCASSQAEASGDNEQFFGPGTRLTVL.

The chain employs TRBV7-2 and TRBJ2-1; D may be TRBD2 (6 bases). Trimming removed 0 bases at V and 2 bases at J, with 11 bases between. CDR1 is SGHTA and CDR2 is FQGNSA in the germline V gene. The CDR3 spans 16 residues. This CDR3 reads CASSLADGRPYNEQFF. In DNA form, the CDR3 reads TGTGCCAGCAGCTTAGCGGACGGGAGACCCTACAATGAGCAGTTCTTC.

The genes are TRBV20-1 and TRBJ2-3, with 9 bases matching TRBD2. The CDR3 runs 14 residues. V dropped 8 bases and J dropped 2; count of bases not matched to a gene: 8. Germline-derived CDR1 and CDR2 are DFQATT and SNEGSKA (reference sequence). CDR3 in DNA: TGCAGTTCCATAGCGGGGGATGTCACAGATACGCAGTATTTT. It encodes CSSIAGDVTDTQYF.

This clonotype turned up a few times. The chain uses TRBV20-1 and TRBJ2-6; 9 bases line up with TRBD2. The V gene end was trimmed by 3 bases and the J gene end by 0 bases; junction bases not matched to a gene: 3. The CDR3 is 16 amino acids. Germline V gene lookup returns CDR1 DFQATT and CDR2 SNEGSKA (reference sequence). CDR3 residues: CSASLAGSSGANVLTF. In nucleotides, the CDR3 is TGCAGTGCTAGTCTAGCGGGAAGCTCTGGGGCCAACGTCCTGACTTTC.

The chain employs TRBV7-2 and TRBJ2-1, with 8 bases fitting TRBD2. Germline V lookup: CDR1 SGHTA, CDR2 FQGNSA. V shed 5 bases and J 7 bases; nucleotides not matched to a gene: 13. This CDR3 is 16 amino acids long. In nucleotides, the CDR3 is TGTGCCAGCAGCCCGCACCGGGGGGGCCTGGGTAATGAGCAGTTCTTC. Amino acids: CASSPHRGGLGNEQFF.

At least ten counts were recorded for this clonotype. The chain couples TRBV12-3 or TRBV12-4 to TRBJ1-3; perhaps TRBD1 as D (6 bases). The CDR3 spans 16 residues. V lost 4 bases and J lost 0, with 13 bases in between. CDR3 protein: CASSSQGPSSGNTIYF. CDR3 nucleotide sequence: TGTGCCAGCAGTTCTCAGGGGCCGAGCTCTGGAAACACCATATATTTT.

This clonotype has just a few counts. CDR3 sequence (DNA): TGTGCCAGCACTCCCGGACTAGCGGGAATGGTAGATACGCAGTATTTT. Its protein is CASTPGLAGMVDTQYF. The chain recombines TRBV28 with TRBJ2-3, with 12 bases lining up with TRBD2. The germline V gene has CDR1 MDHEN and CDR2 SYDVKM. The CDR3 loop spans 16 amino acids. After removal of 7 bases from V and 5 bases from J, the junction contained 10 bases not matched to a gene.

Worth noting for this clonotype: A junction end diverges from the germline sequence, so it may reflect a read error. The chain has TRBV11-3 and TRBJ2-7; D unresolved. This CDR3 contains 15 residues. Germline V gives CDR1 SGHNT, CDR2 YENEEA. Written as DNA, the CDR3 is TGTGCCAACAGCCTCATAGGTAGGACCCCCGTCAAGCAGTACTTC. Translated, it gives CANSLIGRTPVKQYF.

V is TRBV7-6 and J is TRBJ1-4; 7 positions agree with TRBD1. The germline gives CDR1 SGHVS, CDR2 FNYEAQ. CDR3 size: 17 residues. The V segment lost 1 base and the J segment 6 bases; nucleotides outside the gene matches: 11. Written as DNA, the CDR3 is TGTGCCAGCAGCTTAGTGGGGGGGGGGACAGTCTATGAAAAACTGTTTTTT. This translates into CASSLVGGGTVYEKLFF.

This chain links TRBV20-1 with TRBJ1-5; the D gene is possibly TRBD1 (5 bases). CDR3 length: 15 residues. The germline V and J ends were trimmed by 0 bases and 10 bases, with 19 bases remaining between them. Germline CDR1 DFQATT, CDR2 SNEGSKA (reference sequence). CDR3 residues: CSARESGPGNGPQHF. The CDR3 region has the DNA TGCAGTGCTAGAGAGTCGGGGCCCGGCAACGGCCCCCAGCATTTT.

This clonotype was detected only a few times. CDR3 in DNA: TGTGCTAGTGGTTCCCGACTGAACACTGAAGCTTTCTTT. Protein sequence: CASGSRLNTEAFF. This rearrangement joins TRBV12-5 to TRBJ1-1; D not resolved. The CDR3 covers 13 residues. In germline, CDR1 is LGHNT, CDR2 FRNRAP. Trimming removed 4 bases from V and 0 bases from J, with 6 bases in between.

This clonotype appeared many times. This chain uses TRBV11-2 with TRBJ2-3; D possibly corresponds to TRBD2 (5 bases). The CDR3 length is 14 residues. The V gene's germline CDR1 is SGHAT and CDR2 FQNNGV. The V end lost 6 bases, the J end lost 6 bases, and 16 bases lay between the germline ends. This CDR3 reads CASRLPGRRDTQYF. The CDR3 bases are TGTGCCAGCAGGTTACCGGGAAGGCGGGATACGCAGTATTTT.

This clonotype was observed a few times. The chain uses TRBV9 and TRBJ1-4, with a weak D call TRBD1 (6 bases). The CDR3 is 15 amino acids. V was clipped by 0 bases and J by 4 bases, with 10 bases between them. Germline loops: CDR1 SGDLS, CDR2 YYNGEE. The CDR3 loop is CASSVAGVDNEKLFF. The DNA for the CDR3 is TGTGCCAGCAGCGTAGCAGGGGTCGATAATGAAAAACTGTTTTTT.